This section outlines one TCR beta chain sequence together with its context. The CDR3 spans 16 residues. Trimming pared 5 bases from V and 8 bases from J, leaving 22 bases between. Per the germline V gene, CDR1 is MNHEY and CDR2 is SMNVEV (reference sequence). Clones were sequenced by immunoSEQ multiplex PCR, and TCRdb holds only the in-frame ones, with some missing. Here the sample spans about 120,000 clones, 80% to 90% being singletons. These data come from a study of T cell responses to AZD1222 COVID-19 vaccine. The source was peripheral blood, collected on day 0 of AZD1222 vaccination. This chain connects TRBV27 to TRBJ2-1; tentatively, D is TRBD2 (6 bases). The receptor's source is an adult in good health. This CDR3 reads CASSQPRGGLDYEQFF. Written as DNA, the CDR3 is TGTGCCAGCAGTCAGCCGCGGGGCGGTTTGGACTATGAGCAGTTCTTC.